This TCR beta chain appears in the sequencing data of a study of blood T cell repertoires in COVID-19. Study details: Researchers got acute and convalescent COVID-19 samples from the United States, Italy and Spain. Sources were T cells, B-cell-depleted T cells, or PBMCs; the material itself was cDNA or gDNA.

CDR3 length equals 12 residues. The germline V gene encodes CDR1 SNHLY and CDR2 FYNNEI. V dropped 7 bases and J dropped 6 bases, with 9 bases sitting between them. Assay used: immunoSEQ multiplex PCR; TCRdb lists only in-frame clones, some missing. The data hold some 330,000 clones, with roughly 90% observed a single time. This clone has only a few counts. The TCR comes from a woman between 50 and 59 years old with active or convalescent COVID-19. The chain recombines TRBV2 with TRBJ1-4; D is perhaps TRBD1 (5 bases). Input material: peripheral blood. CDR3 amino acids: CASMWGDEKLFF. The CDR3 nucleotides are TGTGCCAGCATGTGGGGGGATGAAAAACTGTTTTTT.